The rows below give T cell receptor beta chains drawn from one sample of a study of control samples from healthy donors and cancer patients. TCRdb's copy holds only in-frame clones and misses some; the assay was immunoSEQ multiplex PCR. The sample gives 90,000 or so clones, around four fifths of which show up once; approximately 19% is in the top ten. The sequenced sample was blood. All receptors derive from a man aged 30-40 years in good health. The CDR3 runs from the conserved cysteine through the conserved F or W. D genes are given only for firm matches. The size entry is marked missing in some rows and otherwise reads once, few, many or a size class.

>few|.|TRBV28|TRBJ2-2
CASSAPGANTGELFF
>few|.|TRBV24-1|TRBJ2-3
CATSEPTGWLTDTQYF
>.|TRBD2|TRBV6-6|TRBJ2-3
CASSHTSGGARADTQYF
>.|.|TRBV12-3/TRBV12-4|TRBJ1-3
CASSGLQGNTIYF
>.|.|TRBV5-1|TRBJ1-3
CASNFGDQGNTIYF
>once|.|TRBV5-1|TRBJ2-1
CASSLHPNEQFF
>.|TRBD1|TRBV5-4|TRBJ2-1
CASSLTGTGINEQFF
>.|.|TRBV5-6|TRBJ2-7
CASSRGGISYEQYF
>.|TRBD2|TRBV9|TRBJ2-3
CASSVGRTRIADTQYF
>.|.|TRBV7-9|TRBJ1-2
CASSLALTEGYGYTF
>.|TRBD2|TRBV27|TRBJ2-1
CASSFTSGVDEQFF
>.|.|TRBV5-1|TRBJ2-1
CASSPLSYNEQFF
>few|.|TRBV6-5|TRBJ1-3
CASSYGNTIYF
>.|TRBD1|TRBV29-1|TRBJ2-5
CSAIDRDQETQYF
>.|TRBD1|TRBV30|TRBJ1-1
CAWSRQGKAFF
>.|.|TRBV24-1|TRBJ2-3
CATSARPDTQYF
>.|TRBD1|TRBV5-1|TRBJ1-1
CASREQGTNTEAFF
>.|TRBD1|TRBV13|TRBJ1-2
CATRGRTGNYGYTF
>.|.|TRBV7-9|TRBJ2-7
CASSFAESYEQYF
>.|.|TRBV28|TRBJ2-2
CASSPRRNRNTGELFF
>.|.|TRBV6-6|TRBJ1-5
CASSYSSSGGQPQHF
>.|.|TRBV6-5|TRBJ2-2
CASTTEGQAGELFF
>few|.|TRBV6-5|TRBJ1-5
CATTGNSNQPQHF
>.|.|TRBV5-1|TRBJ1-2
CASSSPDANYGYTF
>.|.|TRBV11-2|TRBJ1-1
CASSLDMNTEAFF
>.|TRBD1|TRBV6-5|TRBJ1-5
CASSTTGVNQPQHF
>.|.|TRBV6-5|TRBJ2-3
CASSYQDSTDTQYF
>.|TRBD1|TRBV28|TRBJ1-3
CASSLEGALGNTIYF
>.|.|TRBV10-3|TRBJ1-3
CAIIQETGNTIYF
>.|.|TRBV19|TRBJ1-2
CASSRGDYGYTF
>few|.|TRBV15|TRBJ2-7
CATSRDTAGALPEQYF
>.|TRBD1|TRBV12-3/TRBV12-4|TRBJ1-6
CASAGTGDSPLHF
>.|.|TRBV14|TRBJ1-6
CASSLRTGSSYNSPLHF
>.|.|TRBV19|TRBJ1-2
CASSIGGINYGYTF
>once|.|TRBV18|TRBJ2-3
CASSPRMDTQYF
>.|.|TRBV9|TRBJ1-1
CASSVRSWGTEAFF
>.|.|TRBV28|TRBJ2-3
CASSLVGTTSTDTQYF
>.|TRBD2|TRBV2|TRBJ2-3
CASRGQVPGLVADTQYF
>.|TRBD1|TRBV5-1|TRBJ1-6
CASSLGQDRRNSPLHF
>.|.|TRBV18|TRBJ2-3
CASSPPVSTDTQYF
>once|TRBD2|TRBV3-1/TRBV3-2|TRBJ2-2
CASSQVSGGLGELFF